The 18 T cell receptor beta chains listed next were all sequenced from one sample in a study of T cells in Graves' hyperthyroidism and ophthalmopathy. Amplified TCR beta CDR3 regions came from RNA transcripts. With the HTBI primer set, the TCR CDR3 went through a first round of RT-PCR. TCRdb reanalysed the multiplex PCR reads using MiXCR and keeps one entry per CDR3 protein. The table lists 450,000 to 550,000 distinct CDR3 sequences, roughly 25% of them singletons. Sequenced input: blood. The receptors come from a woman in her thirties with Graves' ophthalmopathy.

This clonotype appeared a few times. A single base separates this from a much larger clone, so it may be a read error. The rearrangement joins TRBV2 to TRBJ2-5; 13 nucleotides align to TRBD2. The CDR3 extends over 14 amino acids. CDR1 and CDR2 (germline): SNHLY, FYNNEI. CDR3 nucleotides: TGTGCCAGCCGGACTAGCGGGGGCTCAGAGACCAAGTACTTC. Translating it yields CASRTSGGSETKYF.

This clonotype occurred many times. V gene TRBV28 combines with J gene TRBJ1-3; the D is unclear. Germline V CDR1 and CDR2: MDHEN, SYDVKM. Trimming shortened V by 5 bases and J by 0 bases, and 11 bases separated the two germline ends. This CDR3 region has 15 residues. In DNA form, the CDR3 reads TGTGCCAGCAGTCTCTGGACCGTCTCTGGAAACACCATATATTTT. Translating gives CASSLWTVSGNTIYF.

This clonotype was detected ten times or more. This rearrangement joins TRBV28 to TRBJ1-1; unclear D gene. Germline CDR1 is MDHEN and CDR2 is SYDVKM. V was trimmed by 3 bases and J by 4 bases, leaving 6 bases between them. The CDR3 sequence is 12 residues long. The CDR3 reads CASSLLSTEAFF. CDR3 DNA: TGTGCCAGCAGTTTGTTATCCACTGAAGCTTTCTTT.

This clonotype was recorded many times. This sequence joins TRBV2 and TRBJ2-5; the match to TRBD2 covers 9 bases. Germline V lookup: CDR1 SNHLY, CDR2 FYNNEI. The CDR3 sequence is 15 residues long. The junction had 14 bases not matched to a gene; V was cut back by 8 bases and J by 7 bases. The DNA of the CDR3 is TGTGCCAGCGGGTTAGCGGGGGCCCTTGGAGGGACCCAGTACTTC. Amino acids: CASGLAGALGGTQYF.

This clonotype was observed many times. The chain recombines TRBV5-1 with TRBJ1-1; D is ambiguous. Germline-derived CDR1 and CDR2 are SGHRS and YFSETQ. This CDR3 spans 12 amino acids. V dropped 0 bases and J dropped 6 bases, with 6 bases sitting between them. The CDR3 coding sequence is TGCGCCAGCAGCTTGGCGTCTTCTGAAGCTTTCTTT. Amino acids: CASSLASSEAFF.

On this clonotype itself: One junction end does not reproduce the germline sequence, and a read error may be involved. CDR3 DNA sequence: TGTGCCAGCAAGACGGAAATCTTGAACACTGAGGCTTTCTTT. Amino acids: CASKTEILNTEAFF. The chain combines TRBV2 with TRBJ1-1; no firm D call. Looked up from germline, CDR1 is SNHLY and CDR2 is FYNNEI. CDR3 length: 14 residues.

The chain recombines TRBV6-1 with TRBJ1-1, with a weak D call TRBD1 (6 bases). This CDR3 has 16 amino acids. Trimming removed 1 base from V and 5 bases from J, with 17 bases in between. Germline lookup yields CDR1 MNHNS and CDR2 SASEGT. DNA for the CDR3: TGTGCCAGCAGTGAAGGCCTTAGGGGGGGTCGGACTGAAGCTTTCTTT. It yields the protein CASSEGLRGGRTEAFF.

This clonotype was counted between two and nine times. The gene calls are TRBV30 and TRBJ1-1; D possibly corresponds to TRBD1 (6 bases). The CDR3 consists of 13 residues. Germline CDR1 reads GTSNPN; CDR2 reads SVGIG (reference sequence). Trimming pared 6 bases from V and 7 bases from J, leaving 18 bases between. In nucleotides, the CDR3 is TGTGCCTGTTCACAGGGCGAGGACGTTGAAGCTTTCTTT. Encoded protein: CACSQGEDVEAFF.

This clonotype was seen ten or more times. J is TRBJ2-2 and V is TRBV2, with D perhaps assigned TRBD1 or TRBD2 (5 bases each). The germline V gene has CDR1 SNHLY and CDR2 FYNNEI. This CDR3 has 14 amino acids. Trimming took off 10 bases at V and 0 bases at J, with 12 bases between the two ends. For the CDR3, the DNA is TGTGCCACCTCTCTGGGGGCGAACACCGGGGAGCTGTTTTTT. It encodes CATSLGANTGELFF.

There are many counts of this clonotype. The chain is built from TRBV15 and TRBJ1-3; no clear D gene. The germline V and J ends were trimmed by 1 base and 2 bases, with 9 bases remaining between them. The CDR3 is made up of 15 amino acids. From germline, CDR1 is LNHNV and CDR2 YYDKDF (reference sequence). The CDR3 coding sequence is TGTGCCACCAGCAGAGTTATGGACGCTGGAAACACCATATATTTT. Its translation is CATSRVMDAGNTIYF.

This clonotype was detected only a few times. The V gene is TRBV6-2 or TRBV6-3, the J gene TRBJ1-1, with TRBD1 matching over 10 bases. Germline assignment: CDR1 MNHEY and CDR2 SVGEGT. Germline trimming cut 5 bases from V and 3 bases from J; bases unmatched to any gene: 6. The CDR3 runs 15 residues. The CDR3 sequence: CASSTDRGLDTEAFF. CDR3 bases: TGTGCCAGCAGTACTGACAGGGGGCTGGACACTGAAGCTTTCTTT.

The gene calls are TRBV24-1 and TRBJ2-7; D is perhaps TRBD1 (5 bases). The V and J ends lost 4 bases and 7 bases respectively, with 10 bases between them. This CDR3 spans 12 amino acids. Germline assignment: CDR1 KGHDR and CDR2 SFDVKD. CDR3 sequence: CATSDDSFEQYF. The CDR3 region has the DNA TGTGCCACCAGTGACGACAGCTTTGAGCAGTACTTC.

This clonotype was observed many times. This chain joins TRBV11-2 and TRBJ2-7, with 7 positions matching TRBD1. Germline V lookup: CDR1 SGHAT, CDR2 FQNNGV. V was clipped by 7 bases and J by 5 bases; unmatched bases: 8. The CDR3 loop spans 13 amino acids. CDR3 coding DNA: TGTGCCAGCAACCTCTTCACAGGGGACGAGCAGTACTTC. As protein: CASNLFTGDEQYF. Full variable domain (rest looked up from reference TRBV11-2 and TRBJ2-7): EAGVAQSPRYKIIEKRQSVAFWCNPISGHATLYWYQQILGQGPKLLIQFQNNGVVDDSQLPKDRFSAERLKGVDSTLKIQPAKLEDSAVYLCASNLFTGDEQYFGPGTRLTVT.

The chain is built from TRBV20-1 and TRBJ1-1, with 9 bases lining up with TRBD1. Germline V CDR1 and CDR2: DFQATT, SNEGSKA (reference sequence). There are 11 residues in the CDR3. V lost 6 bases and J lost 11; bases outside the gene matches: 7. CDR3 loop: CSARDRVMAFF. In DNA form, the CDR3 reads TGCAGTGCCCGGGACAGGGTTATGGCTTTCTTT.

In this sample, this clonotype turned up many times. The chain employs TRBV7-2 and TRBJ2-7, with D possibly matching TRBD2 (5 bases). The CDR3 length is 13 residues. V shed 5 bases and J shed 7 bases, with 15 bases lying between them. CDR1 is SGHTA, CDR2 FQGNSA, per germline. CDR3 region: CASSGTRSGEQYF. CDR3 DNA sequence: TGTGCCAGCAGCGGCACGCGTTCGGGGGAGCAGTACTTC. The variable domain in full, with the rest retrieved from reference TRBV7-2 and TRBJ2-7, is GAGVSQSPSNKVTEKGKDVELRCDPISGHTALYWYRQSLGQGLEFLIYFQGNSAPDKSGLPSDRFSAERTGGSVSTLTIQRTQQEDSAVYLCASSGTRSGEQYFGPGTRLTVT.

The sample holds many counts of this clonotype. The chain links TRBV9 to TRBJ1-1; D is undetermined. V was shortened by 4 bases and J by 2 bases, with 9 bases between the two germline ends. This CDR3 comprises 13 residues. Germline CDR1 reads SGDLS; CDR2 reads YYNGEE. CDR3 residues: CASSNEINTEAFF. For the CDR3, the DNA is TGTGCCAGCAGCAACGAGATAAACACTGAAGCTTTCTTT. Complete variable domain (other parts from reference TRBV9 and TRBJ1-1): DSGVTQTPKHLITATGQRVTLRCSPRSGDLSVYWYQQSLDQGLQFLIQYYNGEERAKGNILERFSAQQFPDLHSELNLSSLELGDSALYFCASSNEINTEAFFGQGTRLTVV.

This clonotype was detected only once. This sequence may be a read error, since a much larger clone differs from it by one base. The V call is TRBV11-1, the J call TRBJ2-2; TRBD1 agrees at 7 bases. Germline CDR1 SGHAT, CDR2 FQDESV (reference sequence). CDR3 length equals 16 residues. This chain's CDR3 is CASSSPPGTATGELCF. In DNA, the CDR3 is TGTGCCAGCAGCTCCCCCCCCGGGACAGCCACCGGGGAGCTGTGTTTT.

This clonotype was observed many times. A read error may produce the germline difference seen at one junction end. CDR3 region: CASSLRAGSTIYF. The CDR3 DNA reads as TGTGCCAGCAGTTTAAGGGCCGGAAGCACCATATATTTT. The rearrangement uses TRBV12-3 or TRBV12-4 and TRBJ1-3; D is uncertain. The CDR3 has 13 amino acids.